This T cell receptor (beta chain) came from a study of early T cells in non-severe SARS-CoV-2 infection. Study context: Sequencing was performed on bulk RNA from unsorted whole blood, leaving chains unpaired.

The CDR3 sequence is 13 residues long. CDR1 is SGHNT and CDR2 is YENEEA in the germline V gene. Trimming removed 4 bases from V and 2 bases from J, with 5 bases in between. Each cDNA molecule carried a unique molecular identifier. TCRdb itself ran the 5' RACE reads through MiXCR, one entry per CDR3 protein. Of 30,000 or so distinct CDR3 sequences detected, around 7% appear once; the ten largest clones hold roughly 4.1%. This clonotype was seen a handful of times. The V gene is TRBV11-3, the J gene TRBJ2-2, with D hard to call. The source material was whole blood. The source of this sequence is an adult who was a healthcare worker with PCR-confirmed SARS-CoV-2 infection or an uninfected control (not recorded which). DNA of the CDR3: TGTGCCAGCAGCTCGAGAAACACCGGGGAGCTGTTTTTT. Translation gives CASSSRNTGELFF.